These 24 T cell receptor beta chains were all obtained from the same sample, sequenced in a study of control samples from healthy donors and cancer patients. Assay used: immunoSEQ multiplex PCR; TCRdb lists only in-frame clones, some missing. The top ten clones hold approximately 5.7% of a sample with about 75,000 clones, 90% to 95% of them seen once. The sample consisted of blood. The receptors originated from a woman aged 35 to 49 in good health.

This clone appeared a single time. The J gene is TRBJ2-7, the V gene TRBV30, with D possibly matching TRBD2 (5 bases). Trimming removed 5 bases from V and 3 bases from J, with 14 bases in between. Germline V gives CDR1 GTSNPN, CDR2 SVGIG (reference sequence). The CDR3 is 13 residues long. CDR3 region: CAWDSGFGYEQYF. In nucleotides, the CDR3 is TGTGCCTGGGACTCGGGGTTTGGCTACGAGCAGTACTTC.

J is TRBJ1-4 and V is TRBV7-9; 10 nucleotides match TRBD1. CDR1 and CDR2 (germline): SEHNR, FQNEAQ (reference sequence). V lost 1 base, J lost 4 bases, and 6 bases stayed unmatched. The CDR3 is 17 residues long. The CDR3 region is CASSLVLRDRGNEKLFF. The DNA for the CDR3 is TGTGCCAGCAGCTTAGTCCTCCGGGACAGGGGTAATGAAAAACTGTTTTTT. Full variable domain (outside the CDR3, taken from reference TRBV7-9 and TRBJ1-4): DTGVSQNPRHKITKRGQNVTFRCDPISEHNRLYWYRQTLGQGPEFLTYFQNEAQLEKSRLLSDRFSAERPKGSFSTLEIQRTEQGDSAMYLCASSLVLRDRGNEKLFFGSGTQLSVL.

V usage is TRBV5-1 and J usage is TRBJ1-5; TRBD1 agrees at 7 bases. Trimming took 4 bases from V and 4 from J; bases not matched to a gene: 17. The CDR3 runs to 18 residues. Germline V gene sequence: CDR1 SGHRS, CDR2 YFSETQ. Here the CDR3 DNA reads TGCGCCAGCAGCCCTGGGGTGGTTAGAGGGGGCAGAAATCAGCCCCAGCATTTT. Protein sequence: CASSPGVVRGGRNQPQHF.

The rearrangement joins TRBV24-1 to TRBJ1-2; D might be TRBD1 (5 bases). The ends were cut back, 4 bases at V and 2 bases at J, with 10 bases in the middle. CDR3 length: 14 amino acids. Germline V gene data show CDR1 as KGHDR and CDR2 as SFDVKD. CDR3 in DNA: TGTGCCACCAGTGACCAAGACAGAAACTATGGCTACACCTTC. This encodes CATSDQDRNYGYTF.

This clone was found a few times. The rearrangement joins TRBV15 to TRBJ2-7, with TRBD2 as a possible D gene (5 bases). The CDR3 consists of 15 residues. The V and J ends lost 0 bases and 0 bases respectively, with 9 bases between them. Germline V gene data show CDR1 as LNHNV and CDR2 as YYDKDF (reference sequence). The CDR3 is CATSREAEASYEQYF. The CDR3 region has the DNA TGTGCCACCAGCAGAGAAGCGGAAGCCTCCTACGAGCAGTACTTC. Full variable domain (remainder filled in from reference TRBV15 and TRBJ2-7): DAMVIQNPRYQVTQFGKPVTLSCSQTLNHNVMYWYQQKSSQAPKLLFHYYDKDFNNEADTPDNFQSRRPNTSFCFLDIRSPGLGDTAMYLCATSREAEASYEQYFGPGTRLTVT.

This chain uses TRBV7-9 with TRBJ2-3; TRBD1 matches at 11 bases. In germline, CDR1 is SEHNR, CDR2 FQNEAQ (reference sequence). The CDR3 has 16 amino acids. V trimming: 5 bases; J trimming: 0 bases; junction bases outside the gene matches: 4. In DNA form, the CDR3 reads TGTGCCAGCAGCAAGGACAGGGGGCGAAGCACAGATACGCAGTATTTT. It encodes CASSKDRGRSTDTQYF.

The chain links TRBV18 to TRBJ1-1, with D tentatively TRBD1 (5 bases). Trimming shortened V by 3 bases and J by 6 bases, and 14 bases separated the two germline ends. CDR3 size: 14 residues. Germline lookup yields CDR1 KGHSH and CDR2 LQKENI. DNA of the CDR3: TGTGCCAGCTCACCGAGCACAGGAAAGGCTGAAGCTTTCTTT. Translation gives CASSPSTGKAEAFF.

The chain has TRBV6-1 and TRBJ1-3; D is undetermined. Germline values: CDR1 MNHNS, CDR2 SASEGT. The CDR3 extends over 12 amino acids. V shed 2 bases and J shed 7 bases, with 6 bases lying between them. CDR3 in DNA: TGTGCCAGCAGTGAAATCGATAACACCATATATTTT. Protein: CASSEIDNTIYF.

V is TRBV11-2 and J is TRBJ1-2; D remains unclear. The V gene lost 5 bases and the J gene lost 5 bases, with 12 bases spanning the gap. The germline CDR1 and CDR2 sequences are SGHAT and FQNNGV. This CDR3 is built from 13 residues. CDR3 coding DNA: TGTGCCAGCAGCCACCGCCCAGGATATGGCTACACCTTC. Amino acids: CASSHRPGYGYTF.

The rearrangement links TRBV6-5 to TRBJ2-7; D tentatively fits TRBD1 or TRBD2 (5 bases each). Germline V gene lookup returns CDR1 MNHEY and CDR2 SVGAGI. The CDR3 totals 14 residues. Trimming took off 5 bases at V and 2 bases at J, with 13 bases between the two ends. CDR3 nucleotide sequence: TGTGCCAGCAGTACGCCCGGGGCTACCTACGAGCAGTACTTC. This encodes CASSTPGATYEQYF.

The CDR3 sequence is CASSLGAAEQYF. CDR3 nucleotide sequence: TGTGCCAGCAGCTTAGGTGCGGCCGAGCAGTACTTC. The chain joins TRBV7-9 to TRBJ2-7; D is undetermined. Germline CDR1 and CDR2: SEHNR and FQNEAQ (reference sequence). CDR3 size: 12 residues. V lost 1 base to trimming and J lost 6 bases, with 7 bases between them.

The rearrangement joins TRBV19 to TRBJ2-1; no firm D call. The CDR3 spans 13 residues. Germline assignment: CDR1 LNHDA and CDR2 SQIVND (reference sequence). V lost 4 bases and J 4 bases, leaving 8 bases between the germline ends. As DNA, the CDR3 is TGTGCCAGTAGTACAGCCAGGTACAATGAGCAGTTCTTC. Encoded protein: CASSTARYNEQFF.

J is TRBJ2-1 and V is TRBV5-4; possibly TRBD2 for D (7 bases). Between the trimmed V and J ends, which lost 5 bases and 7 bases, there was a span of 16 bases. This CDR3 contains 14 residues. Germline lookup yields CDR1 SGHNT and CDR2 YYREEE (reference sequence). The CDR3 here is CASSQNGGLNEQFF. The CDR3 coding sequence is TGTGCCAGCAGTCAGAACGGGGGGCTAAATGAGCAGTTCTTC.

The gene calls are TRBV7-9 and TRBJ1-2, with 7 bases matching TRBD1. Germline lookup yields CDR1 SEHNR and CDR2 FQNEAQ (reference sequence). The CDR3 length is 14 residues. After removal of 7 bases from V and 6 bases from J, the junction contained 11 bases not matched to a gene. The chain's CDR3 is CASIRVGQGDGYTF. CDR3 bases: TGTGCCAGCATTAGGGTGGGGCAGGGGGATGGCTACACCTTC.

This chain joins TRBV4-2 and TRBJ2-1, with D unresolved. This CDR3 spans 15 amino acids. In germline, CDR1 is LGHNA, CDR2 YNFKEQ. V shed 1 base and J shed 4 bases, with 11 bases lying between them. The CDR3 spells CASSQAGTLYNEQFF. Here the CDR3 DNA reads TGTGCCAGCAGCCAAGCCGGCACCTTATACAATGAGCAGTTCTTC.

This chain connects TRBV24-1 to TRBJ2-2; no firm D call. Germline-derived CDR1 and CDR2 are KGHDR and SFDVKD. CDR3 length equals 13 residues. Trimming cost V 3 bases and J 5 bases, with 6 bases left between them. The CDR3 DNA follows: TGTGCCACCAGTGATGACAAGACCGGGGAGCTGTTTTTT. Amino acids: CATSDDKTGELFF.

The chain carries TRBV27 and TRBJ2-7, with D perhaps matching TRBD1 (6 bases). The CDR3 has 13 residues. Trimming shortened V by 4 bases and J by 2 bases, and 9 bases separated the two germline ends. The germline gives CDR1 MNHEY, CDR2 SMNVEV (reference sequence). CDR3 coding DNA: TGTGCCAGCAGTTGGAACAGGGCCTACGAGCAGTACTTC. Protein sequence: CASSWNRAYEQYF.

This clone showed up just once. CDR3 sequence: CASSLDFGTQYF. CDR3 DNA sequence: TGTGCCAGCAGCTTAGACTTTGGTACGCAGTATTTT. The V and J genes are TRBV7-9 and TRBJ2-3, with no clear D. This CDR3 comprises 12 residues. V gave up 1 base and J gave up 8 bases, with 7 bases separating them. Germline V gene lookup returns CDR1 SEHNR and CDR2 FQNEAQ (reference sequence).

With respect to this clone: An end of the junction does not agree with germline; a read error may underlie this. The CDR3 loop is CARSPMGGGGAYGYTF. CDR3 coding DNA: TGTGCCCGCAGCCCCATGGGTGGAGGAGGGGCCTATGGCTACACCTTC. This chain joins TRBV7-8 and TRBJ1-2; TRBD1 might be the D (5 bases). Germline loops: CDR1 SGHVS, CDR2 FQNEAQ. There are 16 residues in the CDR3.

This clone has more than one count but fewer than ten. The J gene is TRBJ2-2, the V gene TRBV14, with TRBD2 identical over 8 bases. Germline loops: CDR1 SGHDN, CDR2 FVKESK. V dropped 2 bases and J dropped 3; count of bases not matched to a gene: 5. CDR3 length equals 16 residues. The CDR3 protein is CASSQRTSGDTGELFF. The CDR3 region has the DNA TGTGCCAGCAGCCAAAGAACTAGCGGTGACACCGGGGAGCTGTTTTTT.

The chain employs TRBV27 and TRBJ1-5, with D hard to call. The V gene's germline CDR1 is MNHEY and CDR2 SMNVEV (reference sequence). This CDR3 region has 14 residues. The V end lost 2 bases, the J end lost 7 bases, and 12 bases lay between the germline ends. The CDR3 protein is CASSLAGRVQPQHF. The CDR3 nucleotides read TGTGCCAGCAGTTTAGCCGGAAGGGTCCAGCCCCAGCATTTT.

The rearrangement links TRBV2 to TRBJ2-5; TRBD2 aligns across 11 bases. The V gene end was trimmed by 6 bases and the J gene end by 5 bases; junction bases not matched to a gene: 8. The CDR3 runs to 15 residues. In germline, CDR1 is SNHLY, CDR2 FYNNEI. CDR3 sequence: CASRDLAGGGETQYF. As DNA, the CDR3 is TGTGCCAGCAGGGATTTAGCGGGAGGGGGGGAGACCCAGTACTTC.

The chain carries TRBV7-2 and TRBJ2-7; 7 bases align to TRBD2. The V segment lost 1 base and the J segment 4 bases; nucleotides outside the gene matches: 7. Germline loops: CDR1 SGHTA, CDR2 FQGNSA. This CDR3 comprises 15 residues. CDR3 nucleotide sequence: TGTGCCAGCAGCTTAGTGGGGGAGGGCCCGTACGAGCAGTACTTC. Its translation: CASSLVGEGPYEQYF.

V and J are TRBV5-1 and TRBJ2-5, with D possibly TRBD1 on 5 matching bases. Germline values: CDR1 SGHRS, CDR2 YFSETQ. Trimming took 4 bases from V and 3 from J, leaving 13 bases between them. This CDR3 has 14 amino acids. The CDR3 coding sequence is TGCGCCAGCAGCAACCCTGGACACGAAGAGACCCAGTACTTC. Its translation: CASSNPGHEETQYF.